Shown below are 32 T cell receptor beta chains from a single sample sequenced in a study of T cell responses to AZD1222 COVID-19 vaccine. The data were produced by immunoSEQ multiplex PCR, yet TCRdb's version contains in-frame clones alone and is incomplete. The profile covers tens of thousands of clones, with approximately 85% appearing a single time and roughly 10% taken by the ten largest. Here the sequenced sample was peripheral blood, taken 28 days after the second AZD1222 dose. The origin of the receptors is an adult who received the AZD1222 COVID-19 vaccine.

The chain carries TRBV5-6 and TRBJ2-3, with 8 bases aligning to TRBD1. From germline, CDR1 is SGHDT and CDR2 YYEEEE. V lost 1 base and J lost 4; bases outside the gene matches: 17. The length of the CDR3 is 19 residues. CDR3 sequence (DNA): TGTGCCAGCAGCTTGCCCGCAGGGGGCGCGCGGTCCATCGCAGATACGCAGTATTTT. It yields the protein CASSLPAGGARSIADTQYF.

This chain uses TRBV6-5 with TRBJ2-6; tentative D call: TRBD1 (6 bases). The V gene's germline CDR1 is MNHEY and CDR2 SVGAGI. The CDR3 has 15 amino acids. V shed 6 bases and J shed 1 base, with 10 bases lying between them. This chain's CDR3 is CASSLTGSGANVLTF. CDR3 bases: TGTGCCAGCAGCCTAACAGGGTCTGGGGCCAACGTCCTGACTTTC.

This CDR3 reads CASSLSATGKGKLFF. The CDR3 coding sequence is TGTGCCAGCAGTTTATCTGCGACAGGGAAGGGAAAACTGTTTTTT. This chain uses TRBV28 with TRBJ1-4; 7 bases fit TRBD1. Germline V lookup: CDR1 MDHEN, CDR2 SYDVKM. Trimming took 1 base from V and 10 from J; bases not matched to a gene: 9. This CDR3 spans 15 amino acids.

The V gene is TRBV7-3, the J gene TRBJ2-7; TRBD1 agrees at 9 bases. Germline lookup yields CDR1 SGHTA and CDR2 FQGTGA. The CDR3 is 13 residues long. Trimming removed 4 bases from V and 9 bases from J; junction bases left unmatched: 7. In nucleotides, the CDR3 is TGTGCCAGCAGCTCGGGACAGGGAGCCCGGCAGTACTTC. This codes for CASSSGQGARQYF.

A few counts support this clone. The rearrangement uses TRBV14 and TRBJ1-2; 8 bases map to TRBD1. The CDR3 spans 14 residues. The ends lost 1 base at V and 4 bases at J; junction bases unmatched: 2. In germline, CDR1 is SGHDN, CDR2 FVKESK. Here the CDR3 DNA reads TGTGCCAGCAGCCAAGGGACAGGGCCCTATGGCTACACCTTC. It translates to CASSQGTGPYGYTF. Full variable domain (missing parts from reference TRBV14 and TRBJ1-2): EAGVTQFPSHSVIEKGQTVTLRCDPISGHDNLYWYRRVMGKEIKFLLHFVKESKQDESGMPNNRFLAERTGGTYSTLKVQPAELEDSGVYFCASSQGTGPYGYTFGSGTRLTVV.

The chain links TRBV6-5 to TRBJ1-2; 7 positions match TRBD1. After removal of 6 bases from V and 5 bases from J, the junction contained 6 bases not matched to a gene. CDR1 and CDR2 from the germline V gene are MNHEY and SVGAGI. This CDR3 comprises 13 residues. CDR3 nucleotides: TGTGCCAGCAGCCTAACAGGGGAGTATGGCTACACCTTC. It codes for CASSLTGEYGYTF.

The rearrangement joins TRBV6-1 to TRBJ1-4; D call uncertain. Germline CDR1 is MNHNS and CDR2 is SASEGT. Trimming cost V 2 bases and J 8 bases, with 3 bases left between them. This CDR3 region has 11 residues. The CDR3: CASSEWEKLFF. The CDR3 DNA reads as TGTGCCAGCAGTGAATGGGAAAAACTGTTTTTT.

V usage is TRBV19 and J usage is TRBJ2-1, with D perhaps matching TRBD1 (5 bases). V lost 2 bases and J lost 9, with 8 bases in between. Germline CDR1 reads LNHDA; CDR2 reads SQIVND (reference sequence). The CDR3 is made up of 12 amino acids. This CDR3 is CASSITGAEQFF. Here the CDR3 DNA reads TGTGCCAGTAGTATAACTGGGGCTGAGCAGTTCTTC.

This chain connects TRBV5-5 to TRBJ2-7; no definite D call. Trimming shortened V by 0 bases and J by 5 bases, and 3 bases separated the two germline ends. The CDR3 runs to 11 residues. Per the germline V gene, CDR1 is SGHKS and CDR2 is YYEKEE (reference sequence). CDR3 residues: CASSLGDEQYF. Written as DNA, the CDR3 is TGTGCCAGCAGCTTGGGGGACGAGCAGTACTTC.

V usage is TRBV11-2 and J usage is TRBJ1-1; possible D gene TRBD1, 6 bases. CDR1 is SGHAT, CDR2 FQNNGV, per germline. The CDR3 loop spans 17 amino acids. V lost 7 bases and J lost 0, with 21 bases in between. CDR3 residues: CASNRRTVSTLNTEAFF. The DNA for the CDR3 is TGTGCCAGCAACAGACGGACAGTTTCCACGTTGAACACTGAAGCTTTCTTT.

This clone has only one observation. The chain recombines TRBV27 with TRBJ2-7; D is tentatively TRBD1 or TRBD2 (6 bases each). V lost 6 bases and J 10 bases, leaving 22 bases between the germline ends. This CDR3 comprises 14 residues. Germline lookup yields CDR1 MNHEY and CDR2 SMNVEV (reference sequence). CDR3 bases: TGTGCCAGCAGCTCGGGGGCAAGTCTACGAATTCAGTACTTC. Translating it yields CASSSGASLRIQYF.

This clone was detected a few times. DNA for the CDR3: TGTGCCAGTAGGACCAGGGGAGCCACTAATGAAAAACTGTTTTTT. Translation: CASRTRGATNEKLFF. The chain couples TRBV19 to TRBJ1-4, with D possibly matching TRBD1 (6 bases). This CDR3 comprises 15 residues. V was trimmed by 6 bases and J by 2 bases, leaving 13 bases between them. Germline V gene lookup returns CDR1 LNHDA and CDR2 SQIVND (reference sequence).

The genes are TRBV29-1 and TRBJ2-3; possibly TRBD1 for D (6 bases). CDR1 and CDR2 from the germline V gene are SQVTM and ANQGSEA. Deletions cut 0 bases from V and 2 bases from J, with 15 bases between. The CDR3 runs 16 residues. The CDR3 region has the DNA TGCAGCGTTGAAGACCGCAAACAGGGTTACACAGATACGCAGTATTTT. It encodes CSVEDRKQGYTDTQYF.

The rearrangement links TRBV3-1 (or the pseudogene TRBV3-2) to TRBJ1-2, with TRBD1 identical over 12 bases. The V segment lost 5 bases and the J segment 12 bases; nucleotides outside the gene matches: 7. Germline V gene lookup returns CDR1 LGHDT and CDR2 YNNKEL (reference sequence). This CDR3 is 13 amino acids long. As DNA, the CDR3 is TGTGCCAGCAGCGACCGGGACAGGGGGCGGGACACCTTC. Residues: CASSDRDRGRDTF.

This clone was recorded a few times. The chain is built from TRBV9 and TRBJ2-3, with D unclear. V was trimmed by 0 bases and J by 2 bases, leaving 7 bases between them. CDR1 and CDR2 (germline): SGDLS, YYNGEE. This CDR3 comprises 14 residues. CDR3 sequence: CASSVGQLTDTQYF. The CDR3 DNA reads TGTGCCAGCAGCGTAGGGCAGCTCACAGATACGCAGTATTTT.

The chain employs TRBV15 and TRBJ2-1; TRBD2 agrees at 15 bases. The germline gives CDR1 LNHNV, CDR2 YYDKDF (reference sequence). The CDR3 spans 17 residues. V lost 4 bases to trimming and J lost 12 bases; unmatched junction nucleotides: 13. CDR3 loop: CATSIIPRTSGGDGQFF. In nucleotides, the CDR3 is TGTGCCACCAGCATAATCCCGAGGACTAGCGGGGGGGATGGGCAGTTCTTC.

The rearrangement joins TRBV27 to TRBJ2-3, with 10 bases aligning to TRBD2. After removal of 3 bases from V and 5 bases from J, the junction contained 11 bases not matched to a gene. The CDR3 extends over 17 amino acids. The germline V gene encodes CDR1 MNHEY and CDR2 SMNVEV (reference sequence). The CDR3 DNA follows: TGTGCCAGCAGTTTCCGGGCTGTCCAGCGGGGGGGAGATACGCAGTATTTT. Translating it yields CASSFRAVQRGGDTQYF.

A few counts support this clone. V gene TRBV7-9 combines with J gene TRBJ1-3; D is possibly TRBD1 (5 bases). CDR1 is SEHNR and CDR2 is FQNEAQ in the germline V gene (reference sequence). The V end was cut by 4 bases, the J end by 1 base, with 17 bases between. The CDR3 spans 17 residues. CDR3 region: CASSSRVGGESGNTIYF. In DNA form, the CDR3 reads TGTGCCAGCAGCTCTCGGGTGGGGGGAGAGTCTGGAAACACCATATATTTT.

CDR3 region: CAISTGTGIHEQYF. CDR3 bases: TGTGCCATCAGCACCGGGACAGGGATTCACGAGCAGTACTTC. The chain joins TRBV10-3 to TRBJ2-7; 9 bases agree with TRBD1. In germline, CDR1 is ENHRY, CDR2 SYGVKD. V lost 6 bases and J lost 5; bases outside the gene matches: 8. This CDR3 has 14 residues.

CDR3 in amino acids: CASSRGLSSGANVLTF. In nucleotides, the CDR3 is TGTGCCAGCAGCCGCGGCCTTAGTTCTGGGGCCAACGTCCTGACTTTC. V and J are TRBV11-3 and TRBJ2-6; no definite D call. V dropped 5 bases and J dropped 1 base, with 12 bases sitting between them. The CDR3 sequence is 16 residues long. Germline values: CDR1 SGHNT, CDR2 YENEEA.

This clone was recorded a few times. One end of the junction varies from germline; a read error may be responsible. V is TRBV24-1 and J is TRBJ2-1, with 13 positions matching TRBD2. The CDR3 runs to 13 residues. CDR1 KGHDR and CDR2 SFDVKD come from the germline V gene. The CDR3 DNA follows: TGTGCCACCAGTGACCTCACTAGCGGGGGGGCGGTCTTC. This encodes CATSDLTSGGAVF.

The sample holds one count of this clone. The CDR3 region has the DNA TGTGCCAGTAGTATAGTGGACCGCAACGAGCAGTACTTC. Amino acids: CASSIVDRNEQYF. The V and J genes are TRBV19 and TRBJ2-7; D is unclear. There are 13 residues in the CDR3. Germline CDR1 reads LNHDA; CDR2 reads SQIVND (reference sequence). V shed 1 base and J shed 5 bases, with 9 bases lying between them. Filled out from reference TRBV19 and TRBJ2-7, the complete variable domain reads DGGITQSPKYLFRKEGQNVTLSCEQNLNHDAMYWYRQDPGQGLRLIYYSQIVNDFQKGDIAEGYSVSREKKESFPLTVTSAQKNPTAFYLCASSIVDRNEQYFGPGTRLTVT.

The chain uses TRBV6-5 and TRBJ1-6; D call uncertain. This CDR3 has 12 amino acids. The V gene lost 7 bases and the J gene lost 4 bases, with 5 bases spanning the gap. Germline V gives CDR1 MNHEY, CDR2 SVGAGI. The CDR3 DNA reads TGTGCCAGCAATATTTATAATTCACCCCTCCACTTT. It codes for CASNIYNSPLHF.

This rearrangement joins TRBV7-9 to TRBJ2-2; no firm D call. The V end was cut by 7 bases, the J end by 0 bases, with 9 bases between. In germline, CDR1 is SEHNR, CDR2 FQNEAQ (reference sequence). This CDR3 spans 14 amino acids. The CDR3 nucleotides are TGTGCCAGCACCGAAGTCACGAACACCGGGGAGCTGTTTTTT. Amino acid sequence: CASTEVTNTGELFF. The variable domain in full, completed from reference TRBV7-9 and TRBJ2-2, reads DTGVSQNPRHKITKRGQNVTFRCDPISEHNRLYWYRQTLGQGPEFLTYFQNEAQLEKSRLLSDRFSAERPKGSFSTLEIQRTEQGDSAMYLCASTEVTNTGELFFGEGSRLTVL.

V usage is TRBV6-1 and J usage is TRBJ2-7, with 8 bases lining up with TRBD2. Germline CDR1 MNHNS, CDR2 SASEGT. Germline trimming cut 1 base from V and 3 bases from J; bases unmatched to any gene: 5. The CDR3 spans 15 residues. This CDR3 reads CASSEGAGGLYEQYF. The CDR3 DNA reads TGTGCCAGCAGTGAAGGGGCGGGGGGCCTCTACGAGCAGTACTTC.

This clone was found once. V usage is TRBV7-8 and J usage is TRBJ2-5; 13 bases are shared with TRBD2. The CDR3 consists of 19 residues. CDR1 is SGHVS, CDR2 FQNEAQ, per germline. V lost 4 bases, J lost 1 base, and 12 bases stayed unmatched. CDR3 residues: CASSSRTSGGPRFQETQYF. In DNA form, the CDR3 reads TGTGCCAGCAGCTCGCGGACTAGCGGGGGACCCAGATTCCAAGAGACCCAGTACTTC.

This clone was counted between two and nine times. The chain combines TRBV4-2 with TRBJ1-1, with unresolved D. Trimming shortened V by 4 bases and J by 4 bases, and 22 bases separated the two germline ends. From germline, CDR1 is LGHNA and CDR2 YNFKEQ. CDR3 length: 17 amino acids. The CDR3 bases are TGTGCCAGCAGCCTCACGGCGGGGTCCCTTGGGTCCACTGAAGCTTTCTTT. Translated, it gives CASSLTAGSLGSTEAFF.

The chain combines TRBV6-1 with TRBJ2-5; no definite D call. Trimming left V 2 bases short and J 7 bases short, with 23 bases between. Germline V gene sequence: CDR1 MNHNS, CDR2 SASEGT. This CDR3 spans 17 amino acids. The CDR3 DNA follows: TGTGCCAGCAGTGAACGAAGTACGAACGCCGGCGGTGGGACCCAGTACTTC. Translation gives CASSERSTNAGGGTQYF.

This sequence joins TRBV5-5 and TRBJ2-7; 8 positions match TRBD2. The CDR3 extends over 14 amino acids. Per the germline V gene, CDR1 is SGHKS and CDR2 is YYEKEE (reference sequence). After removal of 3 bases from V and 4 bases from J, the junction contained 6 bases not matched to a gene. The CDR3 DNA follows: TGTGCCAGCAGCTGGGTCGGGAGGGATTACGAGCAGTACTTC. Its translation: CASSWVGRDYEQYF.

The V call is TRBV14, the J call TRBJ2-5; no reliable D call. In germline, CDR1 is SGHDN, CDR2 FVKESK. V lost 4 bases and J 2 bases, leaving 8 bases between the germline ends. There are 13 residues in the CDR3. The CDR3 reads CASSPSGQETQYF. The CDR3 DNA sequence: TGTGCCAGCAGCCCCTCCGGACAAGAGACCCAGTACTTC.

Note on this clone: Other DNA sequences in this specimen translate into the identical CDR3. This sequence joins TRBV29-1 and TRBJ2-2; 8 bases fit TRBD1. Per germline, CDR1 SQVTM and CDR2 ANQGSEA. The length of the CDR3 is 13 residues. V lost 7 bases to trimming and J lost 2 bases; unmatched junction nucleotides: 3. In nucleotides, the CDR3 is TGCAGCGCAGACAGGGGCAACACCGGGGAGCTGTTTTTT. Translation: CSADRGNTGELFF.

In its sample, this clone was seen a few times. The CDR3 spells CASSLLRRNTIYF. In DNA, the CDR3 is TGTGCCAGCAGTCTCCTGAGGCGAAACACCATATATTTT. The V gene is TRBV28, the J gene TRBJ1-3; D unresolved. Germline-derived CDR1 and CDR2 are MDHEN and SYDVKM. The CDR3 has 13 amino acids. V was shortened by 5 bases and J by 5 bases, with 10 bases between the two germline ends.